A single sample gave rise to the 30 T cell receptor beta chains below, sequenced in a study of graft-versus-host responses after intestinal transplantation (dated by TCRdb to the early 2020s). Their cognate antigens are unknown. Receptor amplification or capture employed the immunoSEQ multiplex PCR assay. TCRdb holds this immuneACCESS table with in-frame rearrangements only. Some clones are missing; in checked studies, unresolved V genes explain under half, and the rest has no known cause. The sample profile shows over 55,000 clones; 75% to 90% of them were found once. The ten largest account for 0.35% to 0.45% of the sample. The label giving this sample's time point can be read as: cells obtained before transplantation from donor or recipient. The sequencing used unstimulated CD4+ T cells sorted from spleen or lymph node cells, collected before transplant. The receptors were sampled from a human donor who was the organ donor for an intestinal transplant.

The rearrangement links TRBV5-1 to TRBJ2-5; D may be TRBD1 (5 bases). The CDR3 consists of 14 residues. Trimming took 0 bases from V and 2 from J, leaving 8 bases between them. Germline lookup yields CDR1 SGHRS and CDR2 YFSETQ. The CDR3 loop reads CASSLATVQETQYF. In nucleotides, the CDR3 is TGCGCCAGCAGCTTGGCGACAGTTCAAGAGACCCAGTACTTC.

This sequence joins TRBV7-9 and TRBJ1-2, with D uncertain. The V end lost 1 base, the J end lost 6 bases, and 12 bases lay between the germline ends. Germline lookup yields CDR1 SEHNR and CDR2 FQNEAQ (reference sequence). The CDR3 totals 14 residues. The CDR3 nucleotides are TGTGCCAGCAGCTTAGAGTTCCCTATGGATGGCTACACCTTC. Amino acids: CASSLEFPMDGYTF.

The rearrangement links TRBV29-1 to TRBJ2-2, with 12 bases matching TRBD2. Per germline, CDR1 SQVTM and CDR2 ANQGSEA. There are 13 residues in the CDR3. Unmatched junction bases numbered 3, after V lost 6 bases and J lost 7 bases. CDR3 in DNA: TGCAGCGTGGTGGGACTAGCGGGCGGGGAGCTGTTTTTT. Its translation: CSVVGLAGGELFF.

The CDR3 nucleotides are TGTGCCAGCAGCCCTGAGGGGGCCCTTAGCGGGACCAAAAACATTCAGTACTTC. It translates to CASSPEGALSGTKNIQYF. The chain links TRBV7-2 to TRBJ2-4; a weak D match, TRBD2 (8 bases). The CDR3 extends over 18 amino acids. Germline CDR1 SGHTA, CDR2 FQGNSA. Trimming took 5 bases from V and 2 from J, leaving 22 bases between them.

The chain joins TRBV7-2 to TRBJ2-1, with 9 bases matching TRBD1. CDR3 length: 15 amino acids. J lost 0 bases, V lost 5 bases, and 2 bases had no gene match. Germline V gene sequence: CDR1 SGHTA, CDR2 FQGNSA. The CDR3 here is CASSGQGRSYNEQFF. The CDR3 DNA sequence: TGTGCCAGCAGCGGACAGGGGCGCTCCTACAATGAGCAGTTCTTC.

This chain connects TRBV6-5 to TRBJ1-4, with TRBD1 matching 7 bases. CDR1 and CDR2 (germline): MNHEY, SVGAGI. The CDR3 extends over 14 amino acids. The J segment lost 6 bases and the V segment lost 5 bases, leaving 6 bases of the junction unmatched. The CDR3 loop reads CASSPTGEDEKLFF. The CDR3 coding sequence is TGTGCCAGCAGTCCAACAGGGGAGGATGAAAAACTGTTTTTT.

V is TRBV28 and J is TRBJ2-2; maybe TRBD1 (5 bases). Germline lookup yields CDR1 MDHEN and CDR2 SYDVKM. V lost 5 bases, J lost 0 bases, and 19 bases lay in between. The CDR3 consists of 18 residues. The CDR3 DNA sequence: TGTGCCAGCAGTACAGGTGGTGGGGCGCGAGCGAACACCGGGGAGCTGTTTTTT. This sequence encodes CASSTGGGARANTGELFF.

CDR3: CASSQAPGLDEQFF. The CDR3, as DNA: TGCGCCAGCAGCCAAGCTCCGGGTTTGGATGAGCAGTTCTTC. V is TRBV4-3 and J is TRBJ2-1; D is unclear. Trimming removed 1 base at V and 8 bases at J, with 12 bases between. Germline V gene lookup returns CDR1 LGHNA and CDR2 YSLEER. CDR3 length: 14 residues.

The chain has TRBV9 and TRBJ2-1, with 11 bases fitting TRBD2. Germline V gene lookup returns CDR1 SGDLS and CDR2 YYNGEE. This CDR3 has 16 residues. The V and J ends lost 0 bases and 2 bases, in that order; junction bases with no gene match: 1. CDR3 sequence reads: CASSVGGLAAYNEQFF. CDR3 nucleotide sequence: TGTGCCAGCAGCGTAGGGGGACTAGCGGCCTACAATGAGCAGTTCTTC.

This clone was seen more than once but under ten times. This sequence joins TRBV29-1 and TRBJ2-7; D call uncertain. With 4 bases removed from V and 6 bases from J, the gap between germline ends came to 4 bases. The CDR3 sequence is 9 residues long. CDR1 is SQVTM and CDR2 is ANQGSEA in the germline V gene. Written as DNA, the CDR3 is TGCAGCGTTGGAAGCGAGCAGTACGTC. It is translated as CSVGSEQYV.

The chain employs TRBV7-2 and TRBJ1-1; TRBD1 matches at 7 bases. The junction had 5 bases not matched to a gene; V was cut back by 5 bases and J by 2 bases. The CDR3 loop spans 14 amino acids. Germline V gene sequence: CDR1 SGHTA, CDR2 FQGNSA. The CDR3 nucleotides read TGTGCCAGCAGCCCCTGGGACAGAAACACTGAAGCTTTCTTT. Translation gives CASSPWDRNTEAFF.

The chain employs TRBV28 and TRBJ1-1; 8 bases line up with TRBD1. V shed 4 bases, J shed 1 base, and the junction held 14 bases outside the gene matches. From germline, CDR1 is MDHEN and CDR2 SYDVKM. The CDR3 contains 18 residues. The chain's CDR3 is CASSSPVRQGRKNTEAFF. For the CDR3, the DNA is TGTGCCAGCAGTTCCCCCGTGCGACAGGGGAGAAAGAACACTGAAGCTTTCTTT.

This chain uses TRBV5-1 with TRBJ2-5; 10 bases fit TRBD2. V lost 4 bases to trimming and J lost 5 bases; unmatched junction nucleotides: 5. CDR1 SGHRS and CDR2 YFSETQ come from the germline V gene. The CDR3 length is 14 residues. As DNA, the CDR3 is TGCGCCAGCAGCGATAGCGGGGGGACGGAGACCCAGTACTTC. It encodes CASSDSGGTETQYF.

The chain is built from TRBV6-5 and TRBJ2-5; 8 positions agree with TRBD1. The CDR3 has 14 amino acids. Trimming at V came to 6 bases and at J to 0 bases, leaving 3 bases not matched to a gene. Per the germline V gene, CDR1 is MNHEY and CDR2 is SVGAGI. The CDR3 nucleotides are TGTGCCAGCAGCCTGACAGGGGACCAAGAGACCCAGTACTTC. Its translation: CASSLTGDQETQYF.

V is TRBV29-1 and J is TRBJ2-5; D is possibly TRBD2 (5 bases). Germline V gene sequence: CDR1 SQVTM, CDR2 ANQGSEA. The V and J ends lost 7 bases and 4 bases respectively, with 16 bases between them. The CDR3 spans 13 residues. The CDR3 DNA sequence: TGCAGCGCCGCCGAACTAGAGGGAGAGACCCAGTACTTC. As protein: CSAAELEGETQYF.

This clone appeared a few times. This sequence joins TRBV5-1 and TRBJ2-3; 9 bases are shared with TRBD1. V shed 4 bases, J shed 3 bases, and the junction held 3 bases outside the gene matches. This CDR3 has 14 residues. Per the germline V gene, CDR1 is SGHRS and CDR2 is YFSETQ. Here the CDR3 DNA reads TGCGCCAGCAGCCCGGACAGGGGAACAGATACGCAGTATTTT. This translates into CASSPDRGTDTQYF.

The CDR3 DNA follows: TGTGCCAGCAGTTTTCGGTTACAGGCATGGGCCAATGAGCAGTTCTTC. This gives the protein CASSFRLQAWANEQFF. The rearrangement joins TRBV28 to TRBJ2-1, with D possibly being TRBD1 (5 bases). The V and J ends lost 3 bases and 6 bases respectively, with 18 bases between them. Germline lookup yields CDR1 MDHEN and CDR2 SYDVKM. This CDR3 region has 16 residues.

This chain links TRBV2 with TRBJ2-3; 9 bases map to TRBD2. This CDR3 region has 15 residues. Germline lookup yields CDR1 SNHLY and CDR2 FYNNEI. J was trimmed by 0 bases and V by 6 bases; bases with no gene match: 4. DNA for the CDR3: TGTGCCAGCAGCCCCAGCGGGGGGAGCACAGATACGCAGTATTTT. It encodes CASSPSGGSTDTQYF.

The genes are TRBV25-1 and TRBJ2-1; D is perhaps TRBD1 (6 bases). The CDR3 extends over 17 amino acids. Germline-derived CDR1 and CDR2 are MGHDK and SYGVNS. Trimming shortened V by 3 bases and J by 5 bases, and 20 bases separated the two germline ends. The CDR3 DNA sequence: TGTGCCAGCAGTGAGGGCATAGGCAGGGGTCGAGACAATGAGCAGTTCTTC. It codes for CASSEGIGRGRDNEQFF.

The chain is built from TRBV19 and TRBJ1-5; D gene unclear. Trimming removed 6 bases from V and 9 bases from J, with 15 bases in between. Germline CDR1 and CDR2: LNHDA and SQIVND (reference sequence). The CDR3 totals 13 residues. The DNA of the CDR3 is TGTGCCAGTAGGCCCGAGGGTCTCGGGCCCCAGCATTTT. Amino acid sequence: CASRPEGLGPQHF. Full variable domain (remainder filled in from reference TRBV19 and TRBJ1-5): DGGITQSPKYLFRKEGQNVTLSCEQNLNHDAMYWYRQDPGQGLRLIYYSQIVNDFQKGDIAEGYSVSREKKESFPLTVTSAQKNPTAFYLCASRPEGLGPQHFGDGTRLSIL.

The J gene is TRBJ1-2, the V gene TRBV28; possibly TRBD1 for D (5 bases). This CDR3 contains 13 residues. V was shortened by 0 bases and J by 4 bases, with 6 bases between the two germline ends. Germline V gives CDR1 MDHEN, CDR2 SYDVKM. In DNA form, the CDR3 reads TGTGCCAGCAGTTTATGGACAGCCTATGGCTACACCTTC. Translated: CASSLWTAYGYTF.

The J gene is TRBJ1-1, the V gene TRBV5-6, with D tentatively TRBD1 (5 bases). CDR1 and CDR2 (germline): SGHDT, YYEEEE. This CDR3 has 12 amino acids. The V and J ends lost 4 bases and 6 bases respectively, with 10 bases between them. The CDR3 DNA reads TGTGCCAGCAGCCGTCGGACACCTGAAGCTTTCTTT. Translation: CASSRRTPEAFF.

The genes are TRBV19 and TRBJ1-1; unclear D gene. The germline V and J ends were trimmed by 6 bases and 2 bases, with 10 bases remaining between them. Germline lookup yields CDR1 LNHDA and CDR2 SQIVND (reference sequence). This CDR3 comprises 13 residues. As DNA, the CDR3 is TGTGCCAGTAGCGCCAGACTTAACACTGAAGCTTTCTTT. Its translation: CASSARLNTEAFF.

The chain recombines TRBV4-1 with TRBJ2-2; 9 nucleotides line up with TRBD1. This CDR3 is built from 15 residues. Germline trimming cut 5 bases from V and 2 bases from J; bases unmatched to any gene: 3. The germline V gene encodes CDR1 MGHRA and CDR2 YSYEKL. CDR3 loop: CASSWTGANTGELFF. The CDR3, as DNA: TGCGCCAGCAGCTGGACAGGGGCTAACACCGGGGAGCTGTTTTTT.

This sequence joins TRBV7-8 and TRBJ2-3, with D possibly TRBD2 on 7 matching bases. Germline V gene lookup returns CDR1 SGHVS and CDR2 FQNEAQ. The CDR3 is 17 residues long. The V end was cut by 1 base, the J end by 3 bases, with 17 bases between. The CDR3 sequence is CASSLELGGARTDTQYF. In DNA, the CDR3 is TGTGCCAGCAGCTTAGAACTAGGGGGGGCGCGGACAGATACGCAGTATTTT.

CDR3 protein: CATSRQGANTGELFF. The CDR3 DNA sequence: TGTGCCACCAGCAGACAGGGGGCGAACACCGGGGAGCTGTTTTTT. V is TRBV15 and J is TRBJ2-2; 7 nucleotides line up with TRBD1. Germline V gene lookup returns CDR1 LNHNV and CDR2 YYDKDF (reference sequence). Trimming removed 2 bases from V and 0 bases from J; junction bases left unmatched: 0. The CDR3 contains 15 residues.

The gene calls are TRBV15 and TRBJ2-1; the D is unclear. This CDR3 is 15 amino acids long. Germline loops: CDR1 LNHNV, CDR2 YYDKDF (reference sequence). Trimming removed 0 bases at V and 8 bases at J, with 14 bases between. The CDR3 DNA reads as TGTGCCACCAGCAGAGATGTACTACCGATCGATGAGCAGTTCTTC. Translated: CATSRDVLPIDEQFF. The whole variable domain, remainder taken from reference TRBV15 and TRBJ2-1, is DAMVIQNPRYQVTQFGKPVTLSCSQTLNHNVMYWYQQKSSQAPKLLFHYYDKDFNNEADTPDNFQSRRPNTSFCFLDIRSPGLGDTAMYLCATSRDVLPIDEQFFGPGTRLTVL.

CDR3 bases: TGTGCCAGCAGCCTCGAGGGACTTAAGAACACTGAAGCTTTCTTT. Translating gives CASSLEGLKNTEAFF. The gene calls are TRBV5-6 and TRBJ1-1; weak D call: TRBD1 (5 bases). The ends were cut back, 4 bases at V and 1 base at J, with 14 bases in the middle. The length of the CDR3 is 15 residues. The germline V gene encodes CDR1 SGHDT and CDR2 YYEEEE.

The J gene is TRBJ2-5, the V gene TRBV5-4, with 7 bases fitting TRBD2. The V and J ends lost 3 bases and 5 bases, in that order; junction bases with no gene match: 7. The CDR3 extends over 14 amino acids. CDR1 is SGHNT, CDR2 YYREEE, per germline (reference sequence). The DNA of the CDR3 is TGTGCCAGCAGCTCCCCGGGGGGTCCGGAGACCCAGTACTTC. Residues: CASSSPGGPETQYF.

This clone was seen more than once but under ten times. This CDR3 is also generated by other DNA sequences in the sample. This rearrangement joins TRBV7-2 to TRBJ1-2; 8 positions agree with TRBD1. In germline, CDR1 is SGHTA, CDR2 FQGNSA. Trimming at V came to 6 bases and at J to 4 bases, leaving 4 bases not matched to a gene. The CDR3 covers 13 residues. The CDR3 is CASSSGQGYGYTF. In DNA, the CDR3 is TGTGCCAGCAGTTCAGGACAGGGCTATGGCTACACCTTC.